This T cell receptor beta chain was captured in a study of CD8 T cells in Susac syndrome. CDR1 and CDR2 (germline): SGHNT, YENEEA. Trimming cost V 5 bases and J 11 bases, with 12 bases left between them. The CDR3 extends over 12 amino acids. With random hexamers, roughly 0.5 to 1 ug RNA was reverse transcribed. Amplification of TCR beta CDR3 across 54 Vbeta and 13 Jbeta was performed with immunoSEQ multiplex PCR. TCRdb analysed the immunoSEQ multiplex PCR reads with MiXCR anew, one entry per CDR3 protein. The sample contains about 210,000 distinct CDR3 sequences, 95% of which appear only once. This clonotype appeared a single time. Sequencing of TCR beta drew on CD8+ and CD4+ T cells from blood.

Sequencing was performed on CD4+ T cells from PBMCs. The rearrangement uses TRBV11-3 and TRBJ2-2; D might be TRBD1 or TRBD2, each matching 5 bases. The TCR comes from a human donor with multiple sclerosis. The CDR3 coding sequence is TGTGCCAGCAGCCGACGGGGCGTTGAGCTGTTTTTT. Its translation is CASSRRGVELFF.